These 15 T cell receptor beta chains share one sample of origin, sequenced in a study of beta chain features in type 1 diabetes. The study reverse transcribed the entire isolated RNA, so it sequenced expressed TCRB transcripts. Sequenced by immunoSEQ multiplex PCR; TCRdb stores in-frame clones only, minus some. This table has hundreds of thousands of clones, 11% to 15% appearing once. The sample was naive CD4+ T cells from blood. The receptor source for this set is a man aged 30-40 years in good health.

In its sample, this clone was seen a few times. This chain joins TRBV5-1 and TRBJ2-7; D is possibly TRBD1 (6 bases). V shed 1 base and J shed 0 bases, with 8 bases lying between them. CDR1 SGHRS and CDR2 YFSETQ come from the germline V gene. The CDR3 covers 14 residues. The CDR3 DNA sequence: TGCGCCAGCAGCTTGAAGGGGGACTCCTACGAGCAGTACTTC. This sequence encodes CASSLKGDSYEQYF.

This clone was seen ten or more times. The genes are TRBV25-1 and TRBJ1-1; D not resolved. CDR3 length equals 11 residues. Germline-derived CDR1 and CDR2 are MGHDK and SYGVNS. The ends were cut back, 3 bases at V and 5 bases at J, with 4 bases in the middle. In DNA form, the CDR3 reads TGTGCCAGCAGTGATGGGACTGAAGCTTTCTTT. Protein product: CASSDGTEAFF. Filled out from reference TRBV25-1 and TRBJ1-1, the complete variable domain reads EADIYQTPRYLVIGTGKKITLECSQTMGHDKMYWYQQDPGMELHLIHYSYGVNSTEKGDLSSESTVSRIRTEHFPLTLESARPSHTSQYLCASSDGTEAFFGQGTRLTVV.

The chain links TRBV7-3 to TRBJ2-1; TRBD2 is a possible D gene (6 bases). V was pared by 5 bases and J by 5 bases, with 16 bases between. This CDR3 comprises 15 residues. Germline CDR1 reads SGHTA; CDR2 reads FQGTGA. DNA for the CDR3: TGTGCCAGCAGCCCTACCGCGGGACTCAACAATGAGCAGTTCTTC. This gives the protein CASSPTAGLNNEQFF. The full variable domain, rest sourced from reference TRBV7-3 and TRBJ2-1, is GAGVSQTPSNKVTEKGKYVELRCDPISGHTALYWYRQSLGQGPEFLIYFQGTGAADDSGLPNDRFFAVRPEGSVSTLKIQRTERGDSAVYLCASSPTAGLNNEQFFGPGTRLTVL.

The chain is built from TRBV5-5 and TRBJ2-7; the match to TRBD2 covers 7 bases. Germline trimming cut 4 bases from V and 2 bases from J; bases unmatched to any gene: 3. This CDR3 comprises 13 residues. Looked up from germline, CDR1 is SGHKS and CDR2 is YYEKEE (reference sequence). As DNA, the CDR3 is TGTGCCAGCAGCCCTCTAGCGGCCTACGAGCAGTACGTC. It specifies CASSPLAAYEQYV.

The rearrangement links TRBV29-1 to TRBJ1-1, with 7 bases lining up with TRBD1. V trimming: 4 bases; J trimming: 5 bases; junction bases outside the gene matches: 10. This CDR3 spans 14 amino acids. The germline V gene encodes CDR1 SQVTM and CDR2 ANQGSEA. DNA for the CDR3: TGCAGCGTTGGGATGACAGGGACGGGGACTGAAGCTTTCTTT. It encodes CSVGMTGTGTEAFF.

The chain uses TRBV9 and TRBJ2-5; D perhaps matches TRBD1 (6 bases). Germline V lookup: CDR1 SGDLS, CDR2 YYNGEE. The CDR3 covers 15 residues. V dropped 1 base and J dropped 2 bases, with 12 bases sitting between them. The DNA for the CDR3 is TGTGCCAGCAGCGTAAGTTGGGGGCTACAAGAGACCCAGTACTTC. As protein: CASSVSWGLQETQYF.

V usage is TRBV18 and J usage is TRBJ2-3; the D gene is possibly TRBD1 (6 bases). V lost 5 bases, J lost 4 bases, and 13 bases lay in between. Germline V gene lookup returns CDR1 KGHSH and CDR2 LQKENI. The CDR3 totals 14 residues. The CDR3 DNA reads TGTGCCAGCTCATCCAGACAGGTGCCAGATACGCAGTATTTT. Protein sequence: CASSSRQVPDTQYF.

The chain carries TRBV14 and TRBJ2-7; D gene ambiguous. The V end was cut by 9 bases, the J end by 5 bases, with 14 bases between. The germline V gene has CDR1 SGHDN and CDR2 FVKESK. The CDR3 loop spans 12 amino acids. This chain's CDR3 is CASSTVLHEQYF. CDR3 DNA: TGTGCCAGTTCTACAGTATTGCACGAGCAGTACTTC.

The J gene is TRBJ2-1, the V gene TRBV30; 11 positions agree with TRBD2. The CDR3 covers 13 residues. The germline CDR1 and CDR2 sequences are GTSNPN and SVGIG (reference sequence). CDR3 DNA: TGTGTCGCCGGGACTAGCGGATACAATGAGCAGTTCTTC. Amino acid sequence: CVAGTSGYNEQFF.

In the case of this clone: The sample holds other DNA sequences that translate to the same CDR3. V usage is TRBV5-4 and J usage is TRBJ2-1; 8 bases fit TRBD1. The J segment lost 7 bases and the V segment lost 3 bases, leaving 6 bases of the junction unmatched. This CDR3 has 14 amino acids. Germline V CDR1 and CDR2: SGHNT, YYREEE (reference sequence). The CDR3 protein is CASSSGQGRNEQFF. DNA of the CDR3: TGTGCCAGCAGCTCTGGACAGGGTCGGAATGAGCAGTTCTTC.

This chain links TRBV29-1 with TRBJ2-2; 7 bases are a match to TRBD1. The CDR3 contains 15 residues. V lost 5 bases, J lost 0 bases, and 6 bases stayed unmatched. Germline CDR1 is SQVTM and CDR2 is ANQGSEA. CDR3 bases: TGCAGCGTTCGGACCGGGACAGCGAACACCGGGGAGCTGTTTTTT. Translating it yields CSVRTGTANTGELFF.

This CDR3 is CATNRGQDTQYF. The CDR3 DNA sequence: TGTGCCACTAACAGGGGGCAAGATACGCAGTATTTT. The chain is built from TRBV10-3 and TRBJ2-3; TRBD1 agrees at 9 bases. Germline CDR1 ENHRY, CDR2 SYGVKD. This CDR3 region has 12 residues. With V trimmed by 10 bases and J by 5 bases, 4 bases remained unmatched.

In this sample, this clone turned up a few times. This chain joins TRBV30 and TRBJ2-4; 8 bases align to TRBD1. This CDR3 is built from 19 residues. Germline values: CDR1 GTSNPN, CDR2 SVGIG (reference sequence). After removal of 1 base from V and 0 bases from J, the junction contained 14 bases not matched to a gene. In DNA form, the CDR3 reads TGTGCCTGGAGTGCCGGGACAGGTTTGAATATTTTAGCCAAAAACATTCAGTACTTC. It translates to CAWSAGTGLNILAKNIQYF. The whole variable domain, filled in from reference TRBV30 and TRBJ2-4, reads SQTIHQWPATLVQPVGSPLSLECTVEGTSNPNLYWYRQAAGRGLQLLFYSVGIGQISSEVPQNLSASRPQDRQFILSSKKLLLSDSGFYLCAWSAGTGLNILAKNIQYFGAGTRLSVL.

The V call is TRBV10-3, the J call TRBJ1-1, with TRBD1 matching over 7 bases. Germline loops: CDR1 ENHRY, CDR2 SYGVKD. V was pared by 7 bases and J by 6 bases, with 5 bases of the junction left unmatched. This CDR3 has 12 amino acids. The CDR3 region has the DNA TGTGCCATCAAGGGACAGTTCTCTGAAGCTTTCTTT. Residues: CAIKGQFSEAFF.

The chain uses TRBV7-2 and TRBJ1-3; D remains ambiguous. The CDR3 sequence is 16 residues long. Germline CDR1 reads SGHTA; CDR2 reads FQGNSA. V lost 6 bases, J lost 0 bases, and 15 bases lay in between. The DNA for the CDR3 is TGTGCCAGCAGTGATGCCGGCTCGGCCTCTGGAAACACCATATATTTT. As protein: CASSDAGSASGNTIYF.